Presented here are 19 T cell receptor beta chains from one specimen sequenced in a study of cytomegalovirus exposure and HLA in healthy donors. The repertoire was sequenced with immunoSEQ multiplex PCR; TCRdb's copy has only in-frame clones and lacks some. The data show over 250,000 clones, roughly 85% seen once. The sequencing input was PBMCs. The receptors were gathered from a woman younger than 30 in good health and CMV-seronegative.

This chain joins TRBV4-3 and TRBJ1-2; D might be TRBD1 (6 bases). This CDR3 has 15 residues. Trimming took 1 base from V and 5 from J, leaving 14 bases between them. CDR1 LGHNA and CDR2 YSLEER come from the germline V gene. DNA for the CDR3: TGCGCCAGCAGCCAAGTTCCGACAGGCAATTATGGCTACACCTTC. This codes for CASSQVPTGNYGYTF.

This CDR3 reads CASSLAGTDLTGELFF. The CDR3 bases are TGCGCCAGCAGCTTGGCCGGGACAGACCTCACCGGGGAGCTGTTTTTT. This chain uses TRBV5-1 with TRBJ2-2, with TRBD1 matching 7 bases. The CDR3 has 16 residues. The junction had 6 bases not matched to a gene; V was cut back by 0 bases and J by 4 bases. Germline V CDR1 and CDR2: SGHRS, YFSETQ.

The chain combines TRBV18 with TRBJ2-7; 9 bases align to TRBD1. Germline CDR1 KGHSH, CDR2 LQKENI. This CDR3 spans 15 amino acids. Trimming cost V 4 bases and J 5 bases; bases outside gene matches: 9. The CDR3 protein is CASSQGQGGVDEQYF. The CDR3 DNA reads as TGTGCCAGCTCACAGGGACAGGGTGGAGTTGACGAGCAGTACTTC.

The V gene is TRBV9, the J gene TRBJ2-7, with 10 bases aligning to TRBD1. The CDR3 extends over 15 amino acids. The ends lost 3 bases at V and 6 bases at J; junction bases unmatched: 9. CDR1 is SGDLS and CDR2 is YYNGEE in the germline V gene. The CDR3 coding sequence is TGTGCCAGCAGCGCAGAGGGACAGGGGTCCGGCGAGCAGTACTTC. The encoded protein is CASSAEGQGSGEQYF.

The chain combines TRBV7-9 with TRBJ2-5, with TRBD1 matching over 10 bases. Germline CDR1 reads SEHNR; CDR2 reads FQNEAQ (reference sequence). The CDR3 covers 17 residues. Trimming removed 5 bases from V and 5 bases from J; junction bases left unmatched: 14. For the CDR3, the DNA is TGTGCCAGCAGCGTATTGCGACAGGGGGCTGTATGGGAGACCCAGTACTTC. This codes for CASSVLRQGAVWETQYF.

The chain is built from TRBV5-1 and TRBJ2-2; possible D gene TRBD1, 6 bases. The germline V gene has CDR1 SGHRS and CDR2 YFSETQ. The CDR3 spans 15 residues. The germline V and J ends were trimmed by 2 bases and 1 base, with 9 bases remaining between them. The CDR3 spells CASSFVGGNTGELFF. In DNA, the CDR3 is TGCGCCAGCAGCTTCGTAGGGGGGAACACCGGGGAGCTGTTTTTT.

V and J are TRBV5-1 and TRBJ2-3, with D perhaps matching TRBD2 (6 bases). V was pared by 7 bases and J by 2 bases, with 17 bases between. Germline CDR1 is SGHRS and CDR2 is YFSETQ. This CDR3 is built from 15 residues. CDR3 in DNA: TGCGCCAGCGTGACGGGGGACCCCACCACAGATACGCAGTATTTT. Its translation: CASVTGDPTTDTQYF.

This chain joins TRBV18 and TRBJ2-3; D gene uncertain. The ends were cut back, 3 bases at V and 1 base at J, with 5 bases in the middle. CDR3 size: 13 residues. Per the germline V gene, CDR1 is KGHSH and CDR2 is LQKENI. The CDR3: CASSPPGTDTQYF. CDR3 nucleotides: TGTGCCAGCTCACCGCCGGGCACAGATACGCAGTATTTT.

In DNA, the CDR3 is TGTGCCAGCAGCTTAGACAACGAGCAGTACTTC. It is translated as CASSLDNEQYF. V gene TRBV7-6 combines with J gene TRBJ2-7; D remains unclear. Trimming took off 1 base at V and 5 bases at J, with 3 bases between the two ends. CDR3 length: 11 amino acids. Germline CDR1 SGHVS, CDR2 FNYEAQ.

The CDR3 loop reads CASSLRTSGSVGELFF. CDR3 bases: TGTGCCAGCAGCTTAAGGACTAGCGGGAGTGTCGGGGAGCTGTTTTTT. The chain joins TRBV5-4 to TRBJ2-2; 13 bases are a match to TRBD2. Germline V lookup: CDR1 SGHNT, CDR2 YYREEE (reference sequence). The CDR3 is 16 residues long. J lost 7 bases, V lost 2 bases, and 5 bases had no gene match.

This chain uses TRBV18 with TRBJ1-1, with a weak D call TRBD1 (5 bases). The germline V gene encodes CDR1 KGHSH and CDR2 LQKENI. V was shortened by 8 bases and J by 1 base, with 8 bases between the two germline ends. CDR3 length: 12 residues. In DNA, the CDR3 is TGTGCCAGCCACACAGGGAACACTGAAGCTTTCTTT. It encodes CASHTGNTEAFF.

The CDR3 DNA reads TGCAGTGCTCCGACAGGTCATGGCTACACCTTC. Translating it yields CSAPTGHGYTF. This rearrangement joins TRBV20-1 to TRBJ1-2, with D maybe TRBD1 (6 bases). Germline CDR1 reads DFQATT; CDR2 reads SNEGSKA (reference sequence). The CDR3 consists of 11 residues. V lost 5 bases to trimming and J lost 6 bases, with 10 bases between them.

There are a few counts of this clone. This CDR3 is CASSVFPRTGDYEQYF. The CDR3 DNA is TGTGCCAGCAGCGTATTTCCTCGGACAGGCGATTACGAGCAGTACTTC. The V gene is TRBV9, the J gene TRBJ2-7; 7 bases line up with TRBD1. Germline V gives CDR1 SGDLS, CDR2 YYNGEE. The CDR3 runs to 16 residues. V lost 1 base to trimming and J lost 4 bases; unmatched junction nucleotides: 11.

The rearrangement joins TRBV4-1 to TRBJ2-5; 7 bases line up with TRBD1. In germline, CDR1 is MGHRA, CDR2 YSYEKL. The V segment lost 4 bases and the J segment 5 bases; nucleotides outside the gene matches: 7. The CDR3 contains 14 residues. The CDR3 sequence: CASSPGGQLETQYF. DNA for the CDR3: TGCGCCAGCAGCCCTGGGGGACAGCTGGAGACCCAGTACTTC.

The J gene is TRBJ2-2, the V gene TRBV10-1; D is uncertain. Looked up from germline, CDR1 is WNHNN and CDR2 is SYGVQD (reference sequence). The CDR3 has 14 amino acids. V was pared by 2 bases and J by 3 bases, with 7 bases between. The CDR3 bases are TGCGCCAGCAGTGAGAACCAGTACACCGGGGAGCTGTTTTTT. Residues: CASSENQYTGELFF.

CDR3 region: CASSPQGTGELFF. In nucleotides, the CDR3 is TGTGCCAGCAGCCCCCAGGGCACCGGGGAGCTGTTTTTT. The V call is TRBV9, the J call TRBJ2-2; TRBD1 is a possible D gene (5 bases). CDR1 is SGDLS, CDR2 YYNGEE, per germline. The CDR3 has 13 amino acids. Trimming removed 4 bases at V and 4 bases at J, with 8 bases between.

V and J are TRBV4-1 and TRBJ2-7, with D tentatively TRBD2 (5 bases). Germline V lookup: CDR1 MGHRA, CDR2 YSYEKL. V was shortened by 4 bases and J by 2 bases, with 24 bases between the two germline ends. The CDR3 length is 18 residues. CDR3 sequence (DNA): TGCGCCAGCAGCCCCCCCTTAGAGGGCTCAACCAGCGCCTACGAGCAGTACTTC. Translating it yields CASSPPLEGSTSAYEQYF.

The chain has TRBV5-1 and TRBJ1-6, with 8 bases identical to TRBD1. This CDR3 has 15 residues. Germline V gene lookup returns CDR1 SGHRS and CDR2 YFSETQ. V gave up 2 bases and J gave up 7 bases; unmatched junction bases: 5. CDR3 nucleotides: TGCGCCAGCAGCTTACAGGGGGGTCAAAATTCACCCCTCCACTTT. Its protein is CASSLQGGQNSPLHF.

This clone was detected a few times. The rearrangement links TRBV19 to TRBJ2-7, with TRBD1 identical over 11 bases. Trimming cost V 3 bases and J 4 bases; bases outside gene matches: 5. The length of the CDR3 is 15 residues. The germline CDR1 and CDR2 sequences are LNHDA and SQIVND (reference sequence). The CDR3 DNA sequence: TGTGCCAGTAGTATTGGACAGGGGGCAGAATACGAGCAGTACTTC. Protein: CASSIGQGAEYEQYF. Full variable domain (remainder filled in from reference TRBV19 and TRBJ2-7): DGGITQSPKYLFRKEGQNVTLSCEQNLNHDAMYWYRQDPGQGLRLIYYSQIVNDFQKGDIAEGYSVSREKKESFPLTVTSAQKNPTAFYLCASSIGQGAEYEQYFGPGTRLTVT.